Presented here are 15 T cell receptor beta chains from one specimen sequenced in a study of blood T cell repertoires in COVID-19. Clones were sequenced by immunoSEQ multiplex PCR, and TCRdb holds only the in-frame ones, with some missing. This table holds more than 95,000 clones, 82% found once. Material for sequencing was peripheral blood. All receptors come from a man in his 60s with acute or convalescent COVID-19.

This clone showed up just once. V and J are TRBV3-1 (or the pseudogene TRBV3-2) and TRBJ1-1; tentatively, D is TRBD1 (5 bases). From germline, CDR1 is LGHDT and CDR2 YNNKEL (reference sequence). The CDR3 has 16 amino acids. V was trimmed by 4 bases and J by 4 bases, leaving 19 bases between them. CDR3 amino acids: CASSRPTGHSSTEAFF. Here the CDR3 DNA reads TGTGCCAGCAGCCGCCCCACAGGTCACTCTTCCACTGAAGCTTTCTTT.

This chain joins TRBV18 and TRBJ2-1; weak D call: TRBD1 (5 bases). CDR1 is KGHSH, CDR2 LQKENI, per germline. This CDR3 region has 14 residues. The V and J ends lost 6 bases and 6 bases respectively, with 15 bases between them. CDR3 sequence: CASSPAAQVNEQFF. DNA for the CDR3: TGTGCCAGCTCCCCCGCCGCACAGGTCAATGAGCAGTTCTTC. The variable domain in full, completed from reference TRBV18 and TRBJ2-1, reads NAGVMQNPRHLVRRRGQEARLRCSPMKGHSHVYWYRQLPEEGLKFMVYLQKENIIDESGMPKERFSAEFPKEGPSILRIQQVVRGDSAAYFCASSPAAQVNEQFFGPGTRLTVL.

V gene TRBV6-5 combines with J gene TRBJ2-5; 7 bases are shared with TRBD1. CDR1 is MNHEY and CDR2 is SVGAGI in the germline V gene. Unmatched junction bases numbered 8, after V lost 8 bases and J lost 5 bases. This CDR3 region has 13 residues. CDR3 DNA sequence: TGTGCCAGCGTACAGGGGTTTGCGGAGACCCAGTACTTC. Amino acids: CASVQGFAETQYF.

The V gene is TRBV27, the J gene TRBJ2-4, with 7 positions matching TRBD1. CDR3 length: 17 amino acids. The germline CDR1 and CDR2 sequences are MNHEY and SMNVEV (reference sequence). The ends lost 1 base at V and 0 bases at J; junction bases unmatched: 6. CDR3 sequence: CASSLLGTALAKNIQYF. As DNA, the CDR3 is TGTGCCAGCAGTTTATTGGGGACAGCTCTAGCCAAAAACATTCAGTACTTC.

This chain links TRBV2 with TRBJ2-7; D perhaps matches TRBD1 (6 bases). Germline CDR1 and CDR2: SNHLY and FYNNEI. Trimming shortened V by 5 bases and J by 2 bases, and 10 bases separated the two germline ends. This CDR3 contains 13 residues. CDR3: CASSPTGPYEQYF. The CDR3 DNA reads as TGTGCCAGCAGTCCGACAGGCCCCTACGAGCAGTACTTC.

V usage is TRBV5-5 and J usage is TRBJ2-3; TRBD2 aligns across 11 bases. Germline V gene data show CDR1 as SGHKS and CDR2 as YYEKEE (reference sequence). There are 18 residues in the CDR3. The J segment lost 0 bases and the V segment lost 3 bases, leaving 9 bases of the junction unmatched. CDR3 protein: CASSWGLAAWSSTDTQYF. The CDR3 coding sequence is TGTGCCAGCAGCTGGGGACTAGCGGCGTGGTCTAGCACAGATACGCAGTATTTT.

The V call is TRBV7-9, the J call TRBJ2-3; TRBD2 matches 7 bases. Germline values: CDR1 SEHNR, CDR2 FQNEAQ (reference sequence). The CDR3 covers 14 residues. V gave up 8 bases and J gave up 2 bases; unmatched junction bases: 7. The CDR3 sequence: CASAIGGDTDTQYF. CDR3 nucleotides: TGTGCCAGCGCCATTGGGGGGGACACAGATACGCAGTATTTT.

This clone was observed a single time. The chain is built from TRBV4-3 and TRBJ2-1; possible D gene TRBD2, 6 bases. The length of the CDR3 is 15 residues. V gave up 4 bases and J gave up 7 bases, with 17 bases separating them. Germline V gene sequence: CDR1 LGHNA, CDR2 YSLEER. The CDR3 DNA is TGCGCCAGCAGCCGTCCGGGAGCCAGAAATAATGAGCAGTTCTTC. It yields the protein CASSRPGARNNEQFF.

The chain is built from TRBV10-2 and TRBJ1-2; D call uncertain. V dropped 4 bases and J dropped 5 bases, with 11 bases sitting between them. Looked up from germline, CDR1 is WSHSY and CDR2 is SAAADI. The CDR3 length is 13 residues. Written as DNA, the CDR3 is TGCGCCAGCAGTGGTTACAGCCAATATGGCTACACCTTC. Protein product: CASSGYSQYGYTF.

The chain is built from TRBV6-2 or TRBV6-3 and TRBJ2-7, with 8 bases that match TRBD2. CDR1 and CDR2 from the germline V gene are MNHEY and SVGEGT. This CDR3 comprises 14 residues. The trim removed 6 bases at V and 3 bases at J, leaving 7 bases unmatched. The CDR3 nucleotides read TGTGCCAGCAGCCGCAGCGGGAGTAGCTACGAGCAGTACTTC. This gives the protein CASSRSGSSYEQYF.

This clone occurred once. The chain links TRBV5-1 to TRBJ2-7; D perhaps matches TRBD1 (5 bases). CDR3 length: 14 amino acids. Germline V lookup: CDR1 SGHRS, CDR2 YFSETQ. V lost 0 bases and J 0 bases, leaving 7 bases between the germline ends. In DNA form, the CDR3 reads TGCGCCAGCAGCTTGGCTCAGGGCTCCTACGAGCAGTACTTC. It translates to CASSLAQGSYEQYF.

The chain employs TRBV3-1 (or the pseudogene TRBV3-2) and TRBJ1-2, with D unclear. CDR3 length equals 15 residues. V was shortened by 0 bases and J by 2 bases, with 10 bases between the two germline ends. From germline, CDR1 is LGHDT and CDR2 YNNKEL (reference sequence). CDR3 in amino acids: CASSQEECPNYGYTF. DNA for the CDR3: TGTGCCAGCAGCCAAGAAGAGTGTCCCAACTATGGCTACACCTTC.

The rearrangement joins TRBV21-1 to TRBJ1-4; TRBD1, the table's D call, was not compared with the DNA. TRBV21-1 is reported as a pseudogene. The CDR3 covers 14 residues. CDR3 in DNA: TGTGCCAGCAGCCCGGGACAGGGTGGGGAAAAACTGTTTTTT. Residues: CASSPGQGGEKLFF.

In DNA, the CDR3 is TGTGCCATCAGTAATCTCGCAGGGGGTTCCTACAATGAGCAGTTCTTC. It yields the protein CAISNLAGGSYNEQFF. The gene calls are TRBV10-3 and TRBJ2-1; 7 bases agree with TRBD1. The CDR3 covers 16 residues. With V trimmed by 5 bases and J by 1 base, 8 bases remained unmatched. Germline values: CDR1 ENHRY, CDR2 SYGVKD.

This clone was observed a single time. This chain links TRBV18 with TRBJ2-1, with TRBD1 matching over 12 bases. The CDR3 is made up of 16 amino acids. V dropped 4 bases and J dropped 5; count of bases not matched to a gene: 6. The V gene's germline CDR1 is KGHSH and CDR2 LQKENI. In nucleotides, the CDR3 is TGTGCCAGCTCACAAATGGGACAGGGGGCCAACAATGAGCAGTTCTTC. It codes for CASSQMGQGANNEQFF. The whole variable domain, filled in from reference TRBV18 and TRBJ2-1, reads NAGVMQNPRHLVRRRGQEARLRCSPMKGHSHVYWYRQLPEEGLKFMVYLQKENIIDESGMPKERFSAEFPKEGPSILRIQQVVRGDSAAYFCASSQMGQGANNEQFFGPGTRLTVL.